The entry that follows covers one T cell receptor (beta chain) sequence. The antigen remains undetermined. Repertoires were generated with immunoSEQ multiplex PCR, while TCRdb's copy carries only in-frame clones and drops some. The repertoire holds 120,000 or so clones, with around nine tenths as singletons. Germline lookup yields CDR1 LNHDA and CDR2 SQIVND (reference sequence). This CDR3 comprises 15 residues. Deletions cut 4 bases from V and 0 bases from J, with 13 bases between. This record comes from a study of T cell responses to AZD1222 COVID-19 vaccine. General study points: Spike-wide coverage was observed for vaccine-associated CD4 TCRs, with dominant responses at 160-218 and 743-854.

This sample comprised peripheral blood, obtained on day 0 of AZD1222 vaccination. The rearrangement uses TRBV19 and TRBJ2-7; perhaps TRBD1 as D (6 bases). This sequence was found in an adult in good health. The CDR3 reads CASSSDRLSSYEQYF. The CDR3, as DNA: TGTGCCAGTAGTAGTGACAGGTTGAGCTCCTACGAGCAGTACTTC.